This TCR beta chain derives from a study of cytomegalovirus exposure and HLA in healthy donors. Overall study findings and caveats: There were 150 or so TCR beta chains listed as cytomegalovirus-associated.

The PCR contained 60 Vbeta and 13 Jbeta primers. Generated by immunoSEQ multiplex PCR, the TCRdb table keeps only in-frame clones and is missing some. The table shows about 89,000 clones, with roughly 70% occurring only once. Each donor was healthy, and each was a bone marrow donor. A remark on this clone: Antigen: not known.

This clonotype was obtained from a man aged 25-45 years in good health and CMV-seronegative. The sample taken for sequencing was PBMCs.

The CDR3 coding sequence is TGTGCCAGCAGTTCCCGTGGCGGGAGGGTCTGGGAGCAGTACTTC. It yields the protein CASSSRGGRVWEQYF. The chain has TRBV6-5 and TRBJ2-7; 9 nucleotides match TRBD2. The CDR3 contains 15 residues. Germline V gene sequence: CDR1 MNHEY, CDR2 SVGAGI. Trimming at V came to 4 bases and at J to 7 bases, leaving 11 bases not matched to a gene.